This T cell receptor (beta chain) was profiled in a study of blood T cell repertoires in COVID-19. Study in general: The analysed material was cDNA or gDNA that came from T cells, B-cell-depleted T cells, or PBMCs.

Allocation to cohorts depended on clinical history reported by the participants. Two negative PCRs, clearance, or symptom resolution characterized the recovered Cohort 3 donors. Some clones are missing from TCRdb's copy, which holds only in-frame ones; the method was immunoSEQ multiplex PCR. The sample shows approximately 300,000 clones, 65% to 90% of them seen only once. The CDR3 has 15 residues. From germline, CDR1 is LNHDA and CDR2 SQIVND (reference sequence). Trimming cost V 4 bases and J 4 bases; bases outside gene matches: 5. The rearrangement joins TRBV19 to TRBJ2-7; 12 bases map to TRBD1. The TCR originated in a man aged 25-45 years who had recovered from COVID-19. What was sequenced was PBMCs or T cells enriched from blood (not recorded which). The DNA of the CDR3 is TGTGCCAGTAGTAATCCGGGACAGGGGGCTTACGAGCAGTACTTC. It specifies CASSNPGQGAYEQYF. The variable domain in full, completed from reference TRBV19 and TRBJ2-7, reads DGGITQSPKYLFRKEGQNVTLSCEQNLNHDAMYWYRQDPGQGLRLIYYSQIVNDFQKGDIAEGYSVSREKKESFPLTVTSAQKNPTAFYLCASSNPGQGAYEQYFGPGTRLTVT.